This entry describes one T cell receptor beta chain. Its specific antigen is unknown. No clone much larger than this one lies a single base away; base qualities are absent. These data belong to a study of follicular helper T cells after annual influenza vaccination (dated by TCRdb to about 2017). For the study in its entirety: Blood was collected on days 0, 7 and 28 after each seasonal influenza vaccination. The 2013-2014 samples were cryopreserved, while the 2015 samples were processed right after collection. Some subjects were followed across successive annual vaccinations spanning the 2013-2014, 2014-2015 and 2015-2016 seasons to study recall of cTfh clones. One week after vaccination, a second recruited cohort of roughly eleven subjects (Table S1) displayed a similar ICOS+CD38+ cTfh response. Multi-year samples were available from six subjects, with four subjects covering two vaccination seasons and two subjects covering three seasons.

Receptor amplification or capture employed the immunoSEQ multiplex PCR assay. Adaptive Biotechnologies carried out TCRB amplification, library preparation, sequencing and preliminary bioinformatics at Survey level resolution. For TCRB sequencing, genomic DNA from the sorted cTfh populations was amplified by multiplex PCR. On the authors' methods: In R, clonality was calculated as 1 minus the normalized Shannon entropy, and the Gini index was computed using the R package ineq. The overlap score was defined as the summed counts of shared sequences divided by the total counts of all sequences in both compared samples. Fisher's exact test, with an assumed theoretical repertoire of 10^7 TCRB sequences, was used to assess the significance of shared clonotypes. The clones in this table, taken by TCRdb from immuneACCESS, are in-frame only. Not every clone is retained; where verified, under half of the shortfall comes from an unresolved V gene, and the cause of the rest is unknown. V, J and clone size were drawn from that table, and D and trimming were deduced from the DNA. The sample table shows several thousand clones, and roughly 78% are seen once. About 0.79% of the sample lies in the top ten.

General conclusions and limits of the study: Successive annual vaccinations recalled a recurrent oligoclonal ICOS+CD38+ cTfh response that contained tetramer and AIM influenza-specific clonotypes. ICOS+CD38+ cTfh clonality correlated with the frequency of that population, and its change correlated with the change in circulating plasmablast frequency. Because only about 8.5-20% of the analyzed cells gave productive TCRB sequences, there was no way to sample rare clonotypes. Day 7 ICOS+CD38+ clones were most often found later in ICOS-CD38- cTfh, suggesting that subset may serve as a memory reservoir.

CDR1 SEHNR and CDR2 FQNEAQ were looked up in the germline V gene (reference sequence). V loses 6 bases of germline sequence and J loses 6 bases, and the interval between the two ends is 10 bases. From cysteine to phenylalanine, the CDR3 is 12 amino acids long. Only the CDR3 DNA is retained, 36 bases long and in frame from the first base. Sample time point, as interpreted from the label and publication: 2015-2016 season, 7 days after influenza vaccination. Adults were given seasonal inactivated influenza vaccine (Fluvarix), and sorted blood CD4 subsets were followed by TCRB sequencing before and after vaccination. Subjects were considered eligible if community-dwelling and if influenza vaccine had not been received in the prior 6 months. Subjects were excluded for influenza vaccine contraindications, substance abuse, HIV/AIDS, active malignancy, immunomodulatory medication, or active illness such as respiratory infection. Per time point, between roughly 35 and 100 mL of blood was sampled. Circulating Tfh were defined as non-naive CD4+CXCR5+PD-1+ cells, and these cells were sorted into ICOS+CD38+ and ICOS-CD38- fractions. Ficoll-Paque PLUS or SepMate separation was used to isolate PBMC. Before DNA extraction, cell subsets were sorted from PBMC on a BD FACS Aria.

This sequence uses TRBV7-9 and TRBJ2-3, with the D gene not confidently named. This receptor was obtained from an adult who received the influenza vaccine. Sequenced here: CXCR5+ CD38- circulating T follicular helper cells from blood, sampled 7 days after influenza vaccination. The sample's cell subset or site label, in plain terms: circulating Tfh, non-naive CD4+CXCR5+PD-1+ (ICOS+CD38+ or ICOS-CD38-). The CDR3 protein: CASREAGDTQYF. The nucleotide sequence reads as follows: TGTGCCAGCAGGGAAGCTGGTGATACGCAGTATTTT.